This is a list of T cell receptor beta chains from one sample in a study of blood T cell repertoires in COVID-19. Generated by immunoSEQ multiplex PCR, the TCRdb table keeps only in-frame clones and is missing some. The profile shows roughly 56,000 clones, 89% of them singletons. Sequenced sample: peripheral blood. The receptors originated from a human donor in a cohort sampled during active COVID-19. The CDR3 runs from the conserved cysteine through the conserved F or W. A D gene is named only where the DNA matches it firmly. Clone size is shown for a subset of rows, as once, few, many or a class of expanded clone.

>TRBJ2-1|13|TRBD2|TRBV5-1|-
TGCGCCAGCAGCGAGGGACTAGGAGTTGAGCAGTTCTTC
CASSEGLGVEQFF
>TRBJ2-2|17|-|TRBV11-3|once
TGTGCCAGCAGCAACCTCAACAGGTGGCAAAACACCGGGGAGCTGTTTTTT
CASSNLNRWQNTGELFF
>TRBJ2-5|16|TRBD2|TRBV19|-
TGTGCCAGTAGTATAGGCTGGGCTAGCGGCCAAGAGACCCAGTACTTC
CASSIGWASGQETQYF
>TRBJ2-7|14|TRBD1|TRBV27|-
TGTGCCAGCAGCAGGGGGCTGCCTTTTGGGGAGCAGTACTTC
CASSRGLPFGEQYF
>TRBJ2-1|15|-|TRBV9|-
TGTGCCAGCAGCGTAGAAGGGGGACCCTACAATGAGCAGTTCTTC
CASSVEGGPYNEQFF
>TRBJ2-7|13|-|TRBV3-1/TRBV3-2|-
TGTGCCAGCAGTCGCGACAGGAACTACGAGCAGTACTTC
CASSRDRNYEQYF
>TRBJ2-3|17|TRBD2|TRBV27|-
TGTGCCAGCAGTTTACGGCTAGCGGGGGGGCCCGGGGATACGCAGTATTTT
CASSLRLAGGPGDTQYF
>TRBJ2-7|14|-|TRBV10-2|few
TGCGCCAGCAACCCAGACAGGTTAGTCAGCGAGCAGTACTTC
CASNPDRLVSEQYF
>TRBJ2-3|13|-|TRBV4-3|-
TGCGCCAGCAGCCGAGAGACTACAGATACGCAGTATTTT
CASSRETTDTQYF
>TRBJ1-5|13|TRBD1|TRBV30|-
TGTGCCTGGAGAGGGCAGGGGGATCAGCCCCAGCATTTT
CAWRGQGDQPQHF
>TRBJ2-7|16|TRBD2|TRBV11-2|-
TGTGCCAGCAGCTTAGTGAGCGGGGGCACCACCTACGCGCAGTACTTC
CASSLVSGGTTYAQYF
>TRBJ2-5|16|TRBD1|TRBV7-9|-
TGTGCCAGCAGCCTGGGACAGAATAAGCTTGGCGAGACCCAGTACTTC
CASSLGQNKLGETQYF
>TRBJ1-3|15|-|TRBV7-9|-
TGTGCCAGCAGCTTGAATCAGGGATCTGGAAACACCATATATTTT
CASSLNQGSGNTIYF
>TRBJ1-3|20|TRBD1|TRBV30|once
TGTGCCTGGAGTGCGCCGGGACAGATTATTTTAATATACTCTGGAAACACCATATATTTT
CAWSAPGQIILIYSGNTIYF
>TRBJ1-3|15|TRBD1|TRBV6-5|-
TGTGCCAGCACGAGCGACAGGGCCCGGGGAAACACCATATATTTT
CASTSDRARGNTIYF
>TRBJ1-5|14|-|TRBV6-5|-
TGTGCCACCACTAGGGAGTTTGGCAATCAGCCCCAGCATTTT
CATTREFGNQPQHF
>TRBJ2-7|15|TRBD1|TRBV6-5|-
TGTGCCAGCAGGTCCGGGACAGCCAACTTCTACGAGCAGTACTTC
CASRSGTANFYEQYF
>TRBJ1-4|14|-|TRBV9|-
TGTGCCAGCAGCCCCGGGGGGGAGAGGGAAAAACTGTTTTTT
CASSPGGEREKLFF
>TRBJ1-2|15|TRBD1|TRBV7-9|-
TGTGCCAGCAGCTTGGACGAGGGACAGGGTTATGGCTACACCTTC
CASSLDEGQGYGYTF
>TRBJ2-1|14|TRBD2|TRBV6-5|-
TGTGCCAGCAGTACTCTAGCGGGGTCTGGTGAGCAGTTCTTC
CASSTLAGSGEQFF